The rows below give T cell receptor beta chains drawn from one sample of a study of T cells in Graves' hyperthyroidism and ophthalmopathy. TCRdb recomputed calls from the multiplex PCR reads with MiXCR, one row per CDR3 protein. Counted here are roughly 350,000 distinct CDR3 sequences, approximately 15% occurring once; the ten biggest clones make up around 23%. The specimen was blood. The receptors derive from a woman aged 30 to 39 with Graves' hyperthyroidism. CDR3s include the opening cysteine and the closing phenylalanine or tryptophan. D genes are given only for firm matches. The listing skips clone size in some rows; elsewhere it reads once, few, many or a size class.

V gene: TRBV29-1
D gene: TRBD1
clone size: NA
J gene: TRBJ1-1
CDR3 DNA: TGCAGCGTCAACCACCGGGACAGGGTGGACACTGAAGCTTTCTTT
CDR3 protein: CSVNHRDRVDTEAFF

V gene: TRBV4-1
D gene: TRBD2
clone size: NA
J gene: TRBJ2-1
CDR3 DNA: TGCGCCAGCAGCCAAGATCGGGAGGGAGGCCGCTACAATGAGCAGTTCTTC
CDR3 protein: CASSQDREGGRYNEQFF

V gene: TRBV5-6
D gene: TRBD1
clone size: NA
J gene: TRBJ2-5
CDR3 DNA: TGTGCCAGCAGCTTAAACCAGGGGGCGCGGGGAGAGACCCAGTACTTC
CDR3 protein: CASSLNQGARGETQYF

V gene: TRBV20-1
D gene: TRBD1
clone size: many
J gene: TRBJ2-4
CDR3 DNA: TGCAGTGCTAGAGATTGGGACAGGGCGAACATTCAGTACTTC
CDR3 protein: CSARDWDRANIQYF

V gene: TRBV20-1
D gene: TRBD1
clone size: NA
J gene: TRBJ1-6
CDR3 DNA: TGCAGTGCTTGGGACAGGGCTAATTCACCCCTCCACTTT
CDR3 protein: CSAWDRANSPLHF

V gene: TRBV6-1
D gene: TRBD2
clone size: few
J gene: TRBJ2-1
CDR3 DNA: TGTGCCAGCATGCGGGAGGGCCAGGATGAGCAGTTCTTC
CDR3 protein: CASMREGQDEQFF

V gene: TRBV18
D gene: NA
clone size: many
J gene: TRBJ1-1
CDR3 DNA: TGTGCCAGCTCACGGGACCGCGGGGAGACTGAAGCTTTCTTT
CDR3 protein: CASSRDRGETEAFF

V gene: TRBV10-3
D gene: NA
clone size: NA
J gene: TRBJ1-5
CDR3 DNA: TGTGCCATCAGTGAGTCCTACTCTAGCAATCAGCCCCAGCATTTT
CDR3 protein: CAISESYSSNQPQHF

V gene: TRBV7-2
D gene: NA
clone size: many
J gene: TRBJ1-5
CDR3 DNA: TGTGCCAGCAGCTTCACGGGCCTCTCGGGGCAGCCCCAGCATTTT
CDR3 protein: CASSFTGLSGQPQHF

V gene: TRBV19
D gene: NA
clone size: few
J gene: TRBJ2-5
CDR3 DNA: TGTGCTAGTAGTATATTTCTACAAGAGACCCAGTACTTC
CDR3 protein: CASSIFLQETQYF

V gene: TRBV6-2/TRBV6-3
D gene: NA
clone size: NA
J gene: TRBJ1-6
CDR3 DNA: TGTGCCAGCAGTTACGGACAACTCAATTCACCCCTCCACTTT
CDR3 protein: CASSYGQLNSPLHF

V gene: TRBV5-5
D gene: NA
clone size: NA
J gene: TRBJ2-7
CDR3 DNA: TGTGCCAGCAGCCCTCAGGGCGGGCATCTCTCCTACGAGCAGTACTTC
CDR3 protein: CASSPQGGHLSYEQYF

V gene: TRBV20-1
D gene: NA
clone size: many
J gene: TRBJ1-2
CDR3 DNA: TGCAGTGCTAGCCCACACGCGAACTATGGCTACACCTTC
CDR3 protein: CSASPHANYGYTF

V gene: TRBV5-8
D gene: NA
clone size: many
J gene: TRBJ1-1
CDR3 DNA: TGTGCCAGCAGCGCCCCGGGACGGATAGAAGCTTTCTTT
CDR3 protein: CASSAPGRIEAFF

V gene: TRBV24-1
D gene: NA
clone size: many
J gene: TRBJ2-2
CDR3 DNA: TGTGCCGCCTCCCCCCGCCTCCGGGGTAATACGACCGGGGAGCTGTTTTTT
CDR3 protein: CAASPRLRGNTTGELFF

V gene: TRBV28
D gene: NA
clone size: few
J gene: TRBJ1-2
CDR3 DNA: TGTGCCAGCAGATTTAGGGGCTACACCTTC
CDR3 protein: CASRFRGYTF

V gene: TRBV4-1
D gene: NA
clone size: NA
J gene: TRBJ1-2
CDR3 DNA: TGCGCCAGCAGCCAAGAAGTGTCGGCTTATGGCTACACCTTC
CDR3 protein: CASSQEVSAYGYTF

V gene: TRBV20-1
D gene: TRBD2
clone size: many
J gene: TRBJ2-1
CDR3 DNA: TGCAGTGCTGGCGGGAGGCTCTACAATGAGCAGTTCTTC
CDR3 protein: CSAGGRLYNEQFF

V gene: TRBV3-2
D gene: NA
clone size: few
J gene: TRBJ2-7
CDR3 DNA: TGTGCCAGCAGCCAAGATCCTGGGCAGTACTTC
CDR3 protein: CASSQDPGQYF

V gene: TRBV12-3/TRBV12-4
D gene: NA
clone size: many
J gene: TRBJ2-7
CDR3 DNA: TGTGCCAGCACCCCCTGGGGGCAGACACCCCCCTACGAGCAGTACTTC
CDR3 protein: CASTPWGQTPPYEQYF

V gene: TRBV7-6
D gene: NA
clone size: many
J gene: TRBJ2-7
CDR3 DNA: TGTGCCAGCAGCTTGGAGGGGCAGCCGTCCTACGAGCAGTACTTC
CDR3 protein: CASSLEGQPSYEQYF

V gene: TRBV11-2
D gene: NA
clone size: NA
J gene: TRBJ1-2
CDR3 DNA: TGTGCCAGCAGCTTAGATCCTGGTGAGAGCCAGAATGGCTACACCTTC
CDR3 protein: CASSLDPGESQNGYTF

V gene: TRBV7-9
D gene: NA
clone size: few
J gene: TRBJ2-7
CDR3 DNA: TGTGCCAGCAGCTTAGCACAGGGTACTAAGGACGAGCAGTACTTC
CDR3 protein: CASSLAQGTKDEQYF

V gene: TRBV3-1
D gene: NA
clone size: NA
J gene: TRBJ2-2
CDR3 DNA: TGTGCCAGCAGCCCCGCGGGTGCGGGGGAGCTGTTTTTT
CDR3 protein: CASSPAGAGELFF

V gene: TRBV5-1
D gene: TRBD1
clone size: NA
J gene: TRBJ1-1
CDR3 DNA: TGCGCCAGCAGGCTAGACAGGGGGCTTAGCACTGAAGCTTTCTTT
CDR3 protein: CASRLDRGLSTEAFF

V gene: TRBV20-1
D gene: NA
clone size: many
J gene: TRBJ2-1
CDR3 DNA: TGCAGTGCTAGAGATCCTTTCAGGACGGGAGCGTCCTACAATGAGCAGTTCTTC
CDR3 protein: CSARDPFRTGASYNEQFF

V gene: TRBV20-1
D gene: NA
clone size: few
J gene: TRBJ2-1
CDR3 DNA: TGCAGTGCCAGAGGGGGAGCGGGATCGGACCGGAGCTCCTACAATGAGCAGTTCTTC
CDR3 protein: CSARGGAGSDRSSYNEQFF

V gene: TRBV5-5
D gene: TRBD1
clone size: NA
J gene: TRBJ2-7
CDR3 DNA: TGTGCCAGCAGCTCGGGACAGGGGGCTGTATGGCAGTACTTC
CDR3 protein: CASSSGQGAVWQYF

V gene: TRBV29-1
D gene: NA
clone size: NA
J gene: TRBJ2-1
CDR3 DNA: TGCAGCGTTGTTGGGCCTCCATTCAGCTCCTACAATGAGCAGTTCTTC
CDR3 protein: CSVVGPPFSSYNEQFF

V gene: TRBV4-1
D gene: NA
clone size: NA
J gene: TRBJ2-7
CDR3 DNA: TGCGCCAGCAGCCAAGATGTCACTAGCAGAGGGAAGCAGTACTTC
CDR3 protein: CASSQDVTSRGKQYF

V gene: TRBV18
D gene: TRBD2
clone size: NA
J gene: TRBJ2-1
CDR3 DNA: TGTGCCAGCTCACCAGAAGTAGCGGGGGCCGAGCAGTTCTTC
CDR3 protein: CASSPEVAGAEQFF

V gene: TRBV12-3/TRBV12-4
D gene: TRBD2
clone size: NA
J gene: TRBJ2-4
CDR3 DNA: TGTGCCAGCAGTCTCGGGGGGGCGACAAACATTCAGTACTTC
CDR3 protein: CASSLGGATNIQYF

V gene: TRBV29-1
D gene: NA
clone size: few
J gene: TRBJ2-5
CDR3 DNA: TGCAGCGTTGAAGTCGTGGAGAAGGGGAGAGTTTTGGAGACCCAGTACTTC
CDR3 protein: CSVEVVEKGRVLETQYF

V gene: TRBV13
D gene: NA
clone size: many
J gene: TRBJ2-5
CDR3 DNA: TGTGCCAGCAGCCGCGGACAGAGTCAAGAGACCCAGTACTTC
CDR3 protein: CASSRGQSQETQYF

V gene: TRBV19
D gene: NA
clone size: NA
J gene: TRBJ2-5
CDR3 DNA: TGTGCCAGTAGTAGAGGGACACCCACAGAGACCCAGTACTTC
CDR3 protein: CASSRGTPTETQYF

V gene: TRBV12-3/TRBV12-4
D gene: NA
clone size: many
J gene: TRBJ2-7
CDR3 DNA: TGTGCCAGCTCCCCTAGTGGGGACCGAACCTACGAGCAGTACTTC
CDR3 protein: CASSPSGDRTYEQYF

V gene: TRBV20-1
D gene: TRBD2
clone size: many
J gene: TRBJ2-1
CDR3 DNA: TGCAGTGGTCGGGACTACGAGTACAATGAGCAGTTCTTC
CDR3 protein: CSGRDYEYNEQFF

V gene: TRBV19
D gene: NA
clone size: NA
J gene: TRBJ2-1
CDR3 DNA: TGTGCCAGTAGTTTAAGGGCCCAAGGGTGGGCAGCCAGCTCCTACAATGAGCAGTTCTTC
CDR3 protein: CASSLRAQGWAASSYNEQFF

V gene: TRBV12-3/TRBV12-4
D gene: TRBD2
clone size: many
J gene: TRBJ2-7
CDR3 DNA: TGTGCCAGCAGTTTGTATTTCAGACTAGCGCCTAGCGGGGTCTACGAGCAGTACTTC
CDR3 protein: CASSLYFRLAPSGVYEQYF

V gene: TRBV12-3/TRBV12-4
D gene: NA
clone size: NA
J gene: TRBJ2-7
CDR3 DNA: TGTGCCAGCAGTTTAGTACCCCCTCGAGGACCTGCCGAGCAGTACTTC
CDR3 protein: CASSLVPPRGPAEQYF

V gene: TRBV11-2
D gene: TRBD1
clone size: NA
J gene: TRBJ1-3
CDR3 DNA: TGTGCCAGCAGTCGGGACAGGGGGCAGTGGGACACCATATATTTT
CDR3 protein: CASSRDRGQWDTIYF

V gene: TRBV7-9
D gene: NA
clone size: NA
J gene: TRBJ2-3
CDR3 DNA: TGTGCCAGCAACCTATTACTAGCAAGTACGGCAGATACGCAGTATTTT
CDR3 protein: CASNLLLASTADTQYF

V gene: TRBV6-2/TRBV6-3
D gene: TRBD1
clone size: few
J gene: TRBJ1-1
CDR3 DNA: TGTGCCAGCAGCAAACCGGGGGACAGGGTGGTCACTGAAGCTTTCTTT
CDR3 protein: CASSKPGDRVVTEAFF

V gene: TRBV6-1
D gene: NA
clone size: many
J gene: TRBJ1-1
CDR3 DNA: TGTGCCAGCAGTGCGGACAAGAACACTGAAGCTTTCTTT
CDR3 protein: CASSADKNTEAFF

V gene: TRBV11-2
D gene: NA
clone size: many
J gene: TRBJ1-1
CDR3 DNA: TGTGCCAGCAGACGGACAGTTAACATGAACACTGAAGCTTTCTTT
CDR3 protein: CASRRTVNMNTEAFF